A single sample gave rise to the 2 T cell receptor beta chains below, sequenced in a study of kidney transplant recipient with SARS-CoV-2 infection. TCRdb analysed the reads with MiXCR anew, one entry per CDR3 protein. The sample includes 200,000 to 250,000 distinct CDR3 sequences, more than 25% of them seen just once. This sample comprised a blood sample, obtained at baseline and between days 110 and 120 from a kidney transplant recipient. These receptors originate from a young adult male patient who had COVID-19 and was a kidney transplant recipient. The T cells may come from the graft donor.

This clonotype appeared many times. The chain has TRBV19 and TRBJ2-3; D is possibly TRBD1 (6 bases). The CDR3 runs 13 residues. Trimming took 5 bases from V and 3 from J, leaving 9 bases between them. CDR1 is LNHDA, CDR2 SQIVND, per germline (reference sequence). The CDR3 DNA sequence: TGTGCCAGTAGTGAAACAGGGACAGATACGCAGTATTTT. It encodes CASSETGTDTQYF.

This clonotype is a singleton in its sample. No conserved phenylalanine or tryptophan ends this CDR3, so it is likely a read error. The chain couples TRBV14 to TRBJ1-6, with TRBD1 matching 7 bases. V lost 4 bases to trimming and J lost 10 bases; unmatched junction nucleotides: 7. CDR3 length equals 14 residues. CDR1 and CDR2 from the germline V gene are SGHDN and FVKESK. CDR3 residues: CASSLMDRHSPLHL. CDR3 sequence (DNA): TGTGCCAGCAGCCTTATGGACAGGCACTCACCCCTCCACTTG.